This TCR beta chain came from a study of blood T cell repertoires in COVID-19. The trim removed 4 bases at V and 7 bases at J, leaving 8 bases unmatched. Germline CDR1 is LGHNA and CDR2 is YNFKEQ. This CDR3 has 16 amino acids. Some clones are missing from TCRdb's copy, which holds only in-frame ones; the method was immunoSEQ multiplex PCR. The top ten clones hold 3% of a sample with some 400,000 clones, 70% to 90% of them seen once. The V call is TRBV4-2, the J call TRBJ1-6; 9 nucleotides align to TRBD1. The sample taken for sequencing was peripheral blood. The source is a human donor in a cohort sampled during active COVID-19. In DNA, the CDR3 is TGTGCCAGCAGCCGAATACAGGGGGCGCGGAATTCACCCCTCCACTTT. This encodes CASSRIQGARNSPLHF.